The T cell receptor (beta chain) described here comes from a study of shared clonotypes between healthy human individuals. All donors were healthy HIV-negative adults lacking recent acute infections or vaccinations. The assay used deep level. Measured with immunoSEQ multiplex PCR; TCRdb has only the in-frame clones, and not every one. The sample includes about 1 million clones, around 74% of them seen just once. The source of this sequence is a man in his late teens or twenties in good health. What was sequenced was memory CD4+ T cells sorted from blood. Subset indicated: CD45RA-negative fraction.

In DNA form, the CDR3 reads TGTGCCACTCGGCGGGGCTATGGCTACACCTTC. Its translation: CATRRGYGYTF. The V call is TRBV21-1, the J call TRBJ1-2. TRBV21-1 is a listed pseudogene. The CDR3 is made up of 11 amino acids.